The 11 T cell receptor beta chains below come from one sample, sequenced in a study of blood T cell repertoires in COVID-19 (TCRdb year 2020). Library preparation employed the immunoSEQ multiplex PCR assay. The clones in this table, taken by TCRdb from immuneACCESS, are in-frame only. Not every clone is retained; where verified, under half of the shortfall comes from an unresolved V gene, and the cause of the rest is unknown. The sample includes about 35,000 clones, with around 90% observed a single time. The top ten hold about 9.8% of the sample. Sequencing was done on a sample of peripheral blood. The source is a human donor in a cohort sampled during active COVID-19.

The rearrangement joins TRBV27 to TRBJ1-2, with 11 bases that match TRBD1. Germline V gene lookup returns CDR1 MNHEY and CDR2 SMNVEV (reference sequence). J lost 8 bases, V lost 4 bases, and 6 bases had no gene match. CDR3 length: 14 residues. Written as DNA, the CDR3 is TGTGCCAGCAGTTCCTGGGACAGGGGGAAAGGCTACACCTTC. Residues: CASSSWDRGKGYTF.

The chain couples TRBV19 to TRBJ2-7, with 10 bases that match TRBD2. Germline V gene sequence: CDR1 LNHDA, CDR2 SQIVND (reference sequence). The length of the CDR3 is 15 residues. Germline trimming cut 5 bases from V and 0 bases from J; bases unmatched to any gene: 4. This CDR3 is CASSRSSGSSYEQYF. CDR3 nucleotide sequence: TGTGCCAGTAGTCGTTCTAGCGGGAGCTCCTACGAGCAGTACTTC.

The chain links TRBV4-1 to TRBJ1-1, with D unclear. The CDR3 runs 17 residues. V lost 1 base to trimming and J lost 0 bases, with 15 bases between them. Germline CDR1 reads MGHRA; CDR2 reads YSYEKL. The CDR3 nucleotides read TGCGCCAGCAGCCAAGTCTTGCAAGGACTGATGAACACTGAAGCTTTCTTT. It specifies CASSQVLQGLMNTEAFF.

This sequence joins TRBV11-2 and TRBJ1-2, with 9 bases matching TRBD1. The CDR3 is 14 amino acids. The junction had 7 bases not matched to a gene; V was cut back by 5 bases and J by 6 bases. CDR1 and CDR2 (germline): SGHAT, FQNNGV. The DNA of the CDR3 is TGTGCCAGCAGCAAGACAGGGGGAGCTAATGGCTACACCTTC. Translating it yields CASSKTGGANGYTF.

The gene calls are TRBV7-2 and TRBJ2-3, with 9 bases matching TRBD1. The CDR3 spans 15 residues. Germline V gene lookup returns CDR1 SGHTA and CDR2 FQGNSA. V shed 5 bases and J 6 bases; nucleotides not matched to a gene: 9. This CDR3 is CASSVNRGLRDTQYF. As DNA, the CDR3 is TGTGCCAGCAGCGTGAACAGGGGGCTTAGGGATACGCAGTATTTT.

V is TRBV5-6 and J is TRBJ2-5; 12 bases match TRBD2. Unmatched junction bases numbered 8, after V lost 4 bases and J lost 7 bases. Germline CDR1 is SGHDT and CDR2 is YYEEEE. This CDR3 is 15 amino acids long. The DNA for the CDR3 is TGTGCCAGCAGCAGGACTAGCGGGGCGGGGGGGACCCAGTACTTC. Amino acids: CASSRTSGAGGTQYF.

The gene calls are TRBV2 and TRBJ2-1, with TRBD2 matching over 11 bases. Germline trimming cut 10 bases from V and 5 bases from J; bases unmatched to any gene: 10. CDR1 and CDR2 from the germline V gene are SNHLY and FYNNEI. The CDR3 loop spans 15 amino acids. CDR3 bases: TGTGCCACCAGGTTGACTAGCGGGGCCCACAATGAGCAGTTCTTC. Protein: CATRLTSGAHNEQFF.

The chain links TRBV7-3 to TRBJ1-1; 7 bases fit TRBD1. Germline CDR1 reads SGHTA; CDR2 reads FQGTGA. The CDR3 consists of 14 residues. The V segment lost 2 bases and the J segment 4 bases; nucleotides outside the gene matches: 4. Here the CDR3 reads CASSLQGDVTEAFF. CDR3 nucleotides: TGTGCCAGCAGCTTACAGGGGGATGTCACTGAAGCTTTCTTT.

This chain uses TRBV5-1 with TRBJ2-7; 8 nucleotides match TRBD1. Germline V gene lookup returns CDR1 SGHRS and CDR2 YFSETQ. V dropped 4 bases and J dropped 2; count of bases not matched to a gene: 5. The CDR3 is 14 residues long. This CDR3 is CASSGRTGPYEQYF. DNA of the CDR3: TGCGCCAGCAGCGGGAGGACAGGGCCCTACGAGCAGTACTTC.

The chain has TRBV12-3 or TRBV12-4 and TRBJ1-4; D perhaps matches TRBD1 (5 bases). CDR3 size: 13 residues. Deletions cut 5 bases from V and 5 bases from J, with 9 bases between. CDR3 sequence reads: CASSSGGNEKLFF. For the CDR3, the DNA is TGTGCCAGCAGTAGCGGGGGAAATGAAAAACTGTTTTTT.

This chain uses TRBV4-1 with TRBJ2-7; 11 nucleotides line up with TRBD2. This CDR3 contains 15 residues. Looked up from germline, CDR1 is MGHRA and CDR2 is YSYEKL. The V and J ends lost 4 bases and 2 bases, in that order; junction bases with no gene match: 4. The CDR3: CASSRELAGAYEQYF. In DNA, the CDR3 is TGCGCCAGCAGCCGTGAACTAGCGGGGGCCTACGAGCAGTACTTC.